Detailed here is one T cell receptor (beta chain). Its antigen is not identified. This entry is derived from a study of shared clonotypes between healthy human individuals. TCRdb keeps only in-frame clones here, not all; method: immunoSEQ multiplex PCR. The repertoire holds about 730,000 clones, with 72% as singletons. The V gene's germline CDR1 is SGHRS and CDR2 YFSETQ. Losses at the gene ends were 7 bases for V and 3 bases for J; bases not matched to a gene: 6. The CDR3 is 13 amino acids. A CD45RA-negative memory subset and a CD45RA+ naive subset were separated from the CD4+ cells. Whole-study results and caveats: Naive subsets typically showed greater estimated richness than memory subsets.

The sample taken for sequencing was memory CD4+ T cells sorted from blood. Specified subset: CD45RA-negative fraction. The V and J genes are TRBV5-1 and TRBJ1-2; TRBD1 agrees at 7 bases. The TCR comes from a woman in her twenties or thirties in good health. DNA for the CDR3: TGCGCCAGCCGAAAGCAGGGGGACTATGGCTACACCTTC. This translates into CASRKQGDYGYTF.